Below, 12 T cell receptor beta chains from the same sample are listed, as sequenced in a study of T-cell reconstitution after alpha-beta-depleted transplantation in children. A TCRbeta library incorporating unique molecular identifiers was prepared. TCRdb analysed the PCR reads with MiXCR anew, one entry per CDR3 protein. The repertoire has 100,000 to 150,000 distinct CDR3 sequences, more than 20% of them found once; the top ten carry roughly a tenth. The specimen comprised PBMCs, mostly from graft donor cells, sampled 180 days after TCRalphabeta/CD19-depleted stem cell transplant. The origin of the receptors is a male patient aged 2 to 9 who had a stem cell transplant for chronic granulomatous disease, so the T cells may come from the graft donor.

The chain employs TRBV12-3 or TRBV12-4 and TRBJ1-4; tentatively, D is TRBD1 (5 bases). Trimming stripped 5 bases from V and 3 bases from J, with 10 bases between. CDR3 length equals 14 residues. This CDR3 reads CASSQGAANEKLFF. The DNA for the CDR3 is TGTGCCAGCAGTCAGGGCGCGGCTAATGAAAAACTGTTTTTT.

This clonotype has a handful of counts. V and J are TRBV10-3 and TRBJ2-7; no clear D. The CDR3 length is 16 residues. The V end lost 2 bases, the J end lost 3 bases, and 17 bases lay between the germline ends. Germline V gene lookup returns CDR1 ENHRY and CDR2 SYGVKD. Written as DNA, the CDR3 is TGTGCCATCAGTGAGACGTTTCTCACGGGCGTCTACGAGCAGTACTTC. Amino acids: CAISETFLTGVYEQYF.

With respect to this clonotype: A much larger clone differs from this one at a single base, so this may be a read error. The V and J genes are TRBV20-1 and TRBJ1-2; tentative D call: TRBD1 (6 bases). Germline values: CDR1 DFQATT, CDR2 SNEGSKA (reference sequence). This CDR3 has 10 residues. DNA of the CDR3: TGCCGTGCAAACAGGGATGGCTACACCTTC. Translating it yields CRANRDGYTF.

The chain carries TRBV15 and TRBJ1-2; D remains ambiguous. The CDR3 length is 14 residues. The V end lost 1 base, the J end lost 9 bases, and 15 bases lay between the germline ends. Germline V gives CDR1 LNHNV, CDR2 YYDKDF (reference sequence). This CDR3 is CATSRGERDWSYTF. DNA for the CDR3: TGTGCCACCAGCAGAGGTGAGAGGGATTGGAGCTACACCTTC.

The V call is TRBV5-1, the J call TRBJ1-2; a possible D gene is TRBD1 (6 bases). The CDR3 extends over 13 amino acids. Germline CDR1 SGHRS, CDR2 YFSETQ. Trimming left V 2 bases short and J 7 bases short, with 12 bases between. The CDR3 sequence is CASSFNRESGYTF. CDR3 DNA sequence: TGCGCCAGCAGCTTCAACAGGGAATCTGGCTACACCTTC.

This clonotype was seen ten or more times. This chain joins TRBV29-1 and TRBJ2-2, with D possibly being TRBD2 (7 bases). Germline CDR1 reads SQVTM; CDR2 reads ANQGSEA. The CDR3 has 13 residues. Trimming shortened V by 3 bases and J by 8 bases, and 13 bases separated the two germline ends. The CDR3 here is CSVDGRGLGELFF. The CDR3 DNA reads TGCAGCGTTGATGGGAGGGGGTTGGGGGAGCTGTTTTTT.

At least ten counts were recorded for this clonotype. The J gene is TRBJ2-1, the V gene TRBV3-1; 9 bases fit TRBD2. Per the germline V gene, CDR1 is LGHDT and CDR2 is YNNKEL (reference sequence). The ends lost 4 bases at V and 3 bases at J; junction bases unmatched: 13. CDR3 size: 18 residues. The CDR3 loop reads CASSPPPLTSGFYNEQFF. The CDR3 DNA follows: TGTGCCAGCAGCCCCCCCCCCTTGACTAGCGGATTCTACAATGAGCAGTTCTTC.

The chain employs TRBV7-3 and TRBJ2-2; no reliable D call. The CDR3 consists of 15 residues. From germline, CDR1 is SGHTA and CDR2 FQGTGA. The ends were cut back, 5 bases at V and 3 bases at J, with 13 bases in the middle. The CDR3 is CASSLTPDDTGELFF. The CDR3, as DNA: TGTGCCAGCAGCCTCACCCCTGACGACACCGGGGAGCTGTTTTTT.

The table lists this clonotype with many counts. This chain uses TRBV12-3 or TRBV12-4 with TRBJ2-5; 7 bases map to TRBD1. V was clipped by 5 bases and J by 3 bases; unmatched bases: 12. The CDR3 extends over 16 amino acids. In nucleotides, the CDR3 is TGTGCCAGCAGTCCACGACCGGGACAGAGAAAAGAGACCCAGTACTTC. Its translation is CASSPRPGQRKETQYF.

The J gene is TRBJ1-2, the V gene TRBV12-3 or TRBV12-4, with D tentatively TRBD1 (6 bases). The V end lost 5 bases, the J end lost 2 bases, and 12 bases lay between the germline ends. This CDR3 region has 14 residues. CDR3 bases: TGTGCCAGCAGTCCAGGACAGAAAAACTATGGCTACACCTTC. It specifies CASSPGQKNYGYTF.

The V gene is TRBV12-5, the J gene TRBJ2-3; D possibly corresponds to TRBD1 (5 bases). This CDR3 has 12 amino acids. Trimming took off 6 bases at V and 1 base at J, with 5 bases between the two ends. Germline loops: CDR1 LGHNT, CDR2 FRNRAP. CDR3 protein: CASGGRTDTQYF. The CDR3 DNA follows: TGTGCTAGTGGGGGGCGCACAGATACGCAGTATTTT.

This clonotype was recorded many times. The chain joins TRBV6-5 to TRBJ1-2; 7 bases are shared with TRBD1. The CDR3 runs 12 residues. Germline lookup yields CDR1 MNHEY and CDR2 SVGAGI. The J segment lost 6 bases and the V segment lost 6 bases, leaving 4 bases of the junction unmatched. The CDR3 DNA reads as TGTGCCAGCAGCTACCAGGGGGATGGCTACACCTTC. It codes for CASSYQGDGYTF.